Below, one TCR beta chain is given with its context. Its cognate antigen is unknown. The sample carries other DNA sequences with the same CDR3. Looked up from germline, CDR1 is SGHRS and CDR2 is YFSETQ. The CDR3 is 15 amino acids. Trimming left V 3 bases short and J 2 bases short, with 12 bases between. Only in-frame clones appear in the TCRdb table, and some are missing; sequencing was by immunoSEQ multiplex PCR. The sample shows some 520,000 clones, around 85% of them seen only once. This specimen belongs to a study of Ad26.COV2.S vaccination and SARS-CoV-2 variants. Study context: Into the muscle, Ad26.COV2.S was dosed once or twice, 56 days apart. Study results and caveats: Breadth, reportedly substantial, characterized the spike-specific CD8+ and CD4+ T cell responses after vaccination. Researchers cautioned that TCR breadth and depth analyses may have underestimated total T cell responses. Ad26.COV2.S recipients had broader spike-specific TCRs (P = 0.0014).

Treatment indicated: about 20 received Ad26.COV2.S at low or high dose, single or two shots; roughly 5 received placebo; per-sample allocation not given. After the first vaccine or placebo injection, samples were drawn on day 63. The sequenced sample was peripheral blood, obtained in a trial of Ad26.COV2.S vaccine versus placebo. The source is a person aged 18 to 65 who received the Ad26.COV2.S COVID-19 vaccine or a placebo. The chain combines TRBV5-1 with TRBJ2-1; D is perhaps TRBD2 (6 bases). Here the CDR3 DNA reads TGCGCCAGCAGCTCTACGGGAGTAGCCTACAATGAGCAGTTCTTC. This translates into CASSSTGVAYNEQFF.